The 25 T cell receptor beta chains below come from one sample, sequenced in a study of OX40 agonist ivuxolimab in advanced cancers. The table came from immunoSEQ multiplex PCR; TCRdb's copy has only in-frame clones and leaves some out. The table has about 73,000 clones, around four fifths seen once; the top ten hold less than 3%. The material sequenced was CD4+ or CD8+ T cells sorted from blood, taken in a trial of the OX40 agonist ivuxolimab. The receptors stem from an adult with an advanced solid tumor such as melanoma, head and neck, liver or kidney cancer.

This clone was picked up a small number of times. J is TRBJ1-4 and V is TRBV7-6; a weak D match, TRBD1 (6 bases). This CDR3 comprises 16 residues. The germline CDR1 and CDR2 sequences are SGHVS and FNYEAQ. Trimming shortened V by 1 base and J by 5 bases, and 14 bases separated the two germline ends. The CDR3 reads CASSLGQGRFNEKLFF. The CDR3 DNA sequence: TGTGCCAGCAGCTTAGGGCAGGGGAGGTTCAATGAAAAACTGTTTTTT.

The rearrangement uses TRBV9 and TRBJ2-7; 7 bases agree with TRBD2. Germline-derived CDR1 and CDR2 are SGDLS and YYNGEE. J was trimmed by 2 bases and V by 0 bases; bases with no gene match: 8. This CDR3 is built from 16 residues. The chain's CDR3 is CASSVGSGGSAYEQYF. DNA for the CDR3: TGTGCCAGCAGCGTAGGGTCCGGCGGGAGCGCCTACGAGCAGTACTTC.

The chain has TRBV11-2 and TRBJ1-4; 11 positions agree with TRBD1. Germline assignment: CDR1 SGHAT and CDR2 FQNNGV. J lost 0 bases, V lost 1 base, and 1 base had no gene match. The CDR3 is 17 amino acids. CDR3 in DNA: TGTGCCAGCAGCTTAGGGGGACAGGGGGCAACTAATGAAAAACTGTTTTTT. The encoded protein is CASSLGGQGATNEKLFF. Together with reference TRBV11-2 and TRBJ1-4, the CDR3 gives the full variable domain: EAGVAQSPRYKIIEKRQSVAFWCNPISGHATLYWYQQILGQGPKLLIQFQNNGVVDDSQLPKDRFSAERLKGVDSTLKIQPAKLEDSAVYLCASSLGGQGATNEKLFFGSGTQLSVL.

The chain links TRBV19 to TRBJ2-1, with 10 positions matching TRBD2. Germline CDR1 LNHDA, CDR2 SQIVND (reference sequence). The CDR3 runs 15 residues. Trimming removed 10 bases from V and 8 bases from J; junction bases left unmatched: 14. CDR3: CATQASSGGVYEQFF. The CDR3 bases are TGTGCCACTCAGGCATCAAGCGGGGGGGTTTATGAGCAGTTCTTC.

This clone was recorded only once. The V call is TRBV6-5, the J call TRBJ1-1, with TRBD1 as a possible D gene (5 bases). The CDR3 is 15 residues long. Trimming left V 7 bases short and J 5 bases short, with 20 bases between. Germline values: CDR1 MNHEY, CDR2 SVGAGI. CDR3 in DNA: TGTGCCAGCACGAGGACATCCTCCTTTCAGACTGAAGCTTTCTTT. Protein product: CASTRTSSFQTEAFF.

This clone was seen more than once but under ten times. This sequence joins TRBV21-1 and TRBJ2-7; TRBD1 is taken as the D call from the table, unchecked against the DNA. TRBV21-1 is annotated as a pseudogene. The CDR3 consists of 14 residues. The CDR3 spells CASIDPGQEFEQYF. CDR3 nucleotides: TGTGCCAGCATCGACCCGGGACAGGAATTCGAGCAGTACTTC.

CDR3 sequence reads: CASSAGGTEAFF. In nucleotides, the CDR3 is TGTGCCAGCAGCGCAGGGGGCACTGAAGCTTTCTTT. This chain uses TRBV9 with TRBJ1-1; 7 nucleotides match TRBD1. CDR1 is SGDLS and CDR2 is YYNGEE in the germline V gene. Trimming cost V 3 bases and J 4 bases; bases outside gene matches: 0. The CDR3 spans 12 residues.

The gene calls are TRBV7-9 and TRBJ2-3; 10 bases match TRBD1. V dropped 4 bases and J dropped 5; count of bases not matched to a gene: 12. Germline V CDR1 and CDR2: SEHNR, FQNEAQ (reference sequence). CDR3 length: 17 residues. The CDR3 loop is CASSSRVTTGGKDTQYF. The DNA for the CDR3 is TGTGCCAGCAGCTCCCGTGTGACGACAGGGGGCAAAGATACGCAGTATTTT. The complete variable domain, with remaining parts taken from reference TRBV7-9 and TRBJ2-3, reads DTGVSQNPRHKITKRGQNVTFRCDPISEHNRLYWYRQTLGQGPEFLTYFQNEAQLEKSRLLSDRFSAERPKGSFSTLEIQRTEQGDSAMYLCASSSRVTTGGKDTQYFGPGTRLTVL.

In this sample, this clone turned up many times. The CDR3 bases are TGTGCCAGCATCAGATCAGGGACCCATTCACCCCTCCACTTT. It encodes CASIRSGTHSPLHF. The V call is TRBV6-5, the J call TRBJ1-6; TRBD1 might be the D (5 bases). The CDR3 consists of 14 residues. Germline CDR1 MNHEY, CDR2 SVGAGI. V was cut by 7 bases and J by 8 bases, with 15 bases left in between.

V usage is TRBV18 and J usage is TRBJ1-4; TRBD1 is a possible D gene (5 bases). Per germline, CDR1 KGHSH and CDR2 LQKENI. The length of the CDR3 is 14 residues. Between the trimmed V and J ends, which lost 0 bases and 6 bases, there was a span of 8 bases. The CDR3 sequence is CASSPPSRDEKLFF. In nucleotides, the CDR3 is TGTGCCAGCTCACCACCAAGCAGGGATGAAAAACTGTTTTTT.

This clone appeared a single time. This chain joins TRBV6-6 and TRBJ1-2; D is unclear. CDR3 length equals 14 residues. V lost 4 bases and J 4 bases, leaving 13 bases between the germline ends. CDR1 and CDR2 (germline): MNHNY, SVGAGI (reference sequence). The CDR3 region is CASSSSTGSYGYTF. The CDR3 DNA sequence: TGTGCCAGCAGTTCATCGACGGGAAGCTATGGCTACACCTTC.

The V and J genes are TRBV11-3 and TRBJ2-7; D is possibly TRBD1 or TRBD2 (5 bases each). V shed 5 bases and J shed 3 bases, with 14 bases lying between them. This CDR3 region has 14 residues. The germline CDR1 and CDR2 sequences are SGHNT and YENEEA. CDR3 amino acids: CASSLWDRYYEQYF. CDR3 nucleotides: TGTGCCAGCAGCCTATGGGACCGATACTACGAGCAGTACTTC.

This clone has only one observation. The chain recombines TRBV27 with TRBJ1-2, with 9 nucleotides matching TRBD1. The germline CDR1 and CDR2 sequences are MNHEY and SMNVEV (reference sequence). V gave up 3 bases and J gave up 8 bases; unmatched junction bases: 7. The CDR3 covers 14 residues. CDR3 amino acids: CASSFGDRAGGYTF. CDR3 bases: TGTGCCAGCAGTTTTGGGGACAGGGCCGGAGGCTACACCTTC.

V is TRBV4-3 and J is TRBJ1-2; TRBD1 matches 8 bases. V lost 2 bases to trimming and J lost 3 bases; unmatched junction nucleotides: 2. CDR3 length equals 14 residues. From germline, CDR1 is LGHNA and CDR2 YSLEER. The CDR3 DNA reads as TGCGCCAGCAGCCAACCAGGGGGCGACTATGGCTACACCTTC. This gives the protein CASSQPGGDYGYTF.

The V call is TRBV27, the J call TRBJ2-3; D is ambiguous. V shed 8 bases and J shed 2 bases, with 11 bases lying between them. CDR1 and CDR2 (germline): MNHEY, SMNVEV (reference sequence). This CDR3 region has 13 residues. CDR3 DNA: TGTGCCAGCCGGCAGAGGATCACAGATACGCAGTATTTT. This gives the protein CASRQRITDTQYF.

The chain has TRBV6-5 and TRBJ1-2; D unclear. The CDR3 has 13 residues. The germline V gene encodes CDR1 MNHEY and CDR2 SVGAGI. The V and J ends lost 5 bases and 2 bases respectively, with 9 bases between them. The CDR3 DNA reads as TGTGCCAGCAGTGAAGGATTAAACTATGGCTACACCTTC. Translating gives CASSEGLNYGYTF.

The gene calls are TRBV7-2 and TRBJ1-1; no clear D. Trimming took 6 bases from V and 0 from J, leaving 8 bases between them. Germline values: CDR1 SGHTA, CDR2 FQGNSA. This CDR3 spans 13 amino acids. This chain's CDR3 is CASSFSVNTEAFF. As DNA, the CDR3 is TGTGCCAGCAGTTTCTCAGTGAACACTGAAGCTTTCTTT.

The V call is TRBV18, the J call TRBJ1-1; D gene ambiguous. The V gene lost 6 bases and the J gene lost 8 bases, with 16 bases spanning the gap. This CDR3 spans 13 amino acids. Germline lookup yields CDR1 KGHSH and CDR2 LQKENI. As DNA, the CDR3 is TGTGCCAGCTCCTCGTATATGGGTTCAGAAGCTTTCTTT. Encoded protein: CASSSYMGSEAFF.

The rearrangement uses TRBV6-6 and TRBJ1-4, with D maybe TRBD1 (6 bases). This CDR3 region has 14 residues. Germline V gene sequence: CDR1 MNHNY, CDR2 SVGAGI (reference sequence). V shed 2 bases and J shed 5 bases, with 9 bases lying between them. The CDR3 coding sequence is TGTGCCAGCAGTTACGGACAGCACAATGAAAAACTGTTTTTT. Its translation: CASSYGQHNEKLFF.

The chain uses TRBV11-2 and TRBJ1-1; D gene uncertain. V was cut by 6 bases and J by 2 bases, with 13 bases left in between. The V gene's germline CDR1 is SGHAT and CDR2 FQNNGV. The CDR3 is made up of 14 amino acids. The CDR3 DNA is TGTGCCAGCAGGATCCCGGGCCGTAACACTGAAGCTTTCTTT. Protein: CASRIPGRNTEAFF.

This chain links TRBV4-3 with TRBJ2-7, with D tentatively TRBD2 (7 bases). Trimming cost V 1 base and J 3 bases, with 13 bases left between them. CDR1 and CDR2 (germline): LGHNA, YSLEER. This CDR3 has 15 amino acids. The CDR3 loop reads CASSQVGAGDYEQYF. CDR3 nucleotides: TGCGCCAGCAGCCAAGTGGGGGCGGGAGACTACGAGCAGTACTTC.

The V and J genes are TRBV29-1 and TRBJ2-1, with 9 nucleotides matching TRBD1. V trimming: 6 bases; J trimming: 9 bases; junction bases outside the gene matches: 12. Germline V lookup: CDR1 SQVTM, CDR2 ANQGSEA. The CDR3 has 14 residues. CDR3 DNA: TGCAGCGTACAGACCTGGACAGGGGTGGGTGAGCAGTTCTTC. Protein sequence: CSVQTWTGVGEQFF.

CDR3 protein: CASSGGRSGNEQFF. CDR3 nucleotides: TGTGCCAGCAGCGGCGGCAGGTCAGGCAATGAGCAGTTCTTC. V and J are TRBV11-3 and TRBJ2-1; D gene unclear. Looked up from germline, CDR1 is SGHNT and CDR2 is YENEEA. This CDR3 spans 14 amino acids. V was shortened by 5 bases and J by 6 bases, with 14 bases between the two germline ends.

The genes are TRBV6-5 and TRBJ1-2, with a weak D call TRBD1 (5 bases). Germline lookup yields CDR1 MNHEY and CDR2 SVGAGI. The germline V and J ends were trimmed by 7 bases and 10 bases, with 16 bases remaining between them. CDR3 size: 12 residues. The DNA of the CDR3 is TGTGCCAGCAAGCATCGGGGCAACCACTACACCTTC. Translation gives CASKHRGNHYTF.

The rearrangement links TRBV14 to TRBJ2-5; 7 bases align to TRBD2. The CDR3 has 14 residues. Losses at the gene ends were 5 bases for V and 3 bases for J; bases not matched to a gene: 6. Germline values: CDR1 SGHDN, CDR2 FVKESK. In DNA, the CDR3 is TGTGCCAGCAGCTTCCTTGGGGGGGAAGAGACCCAGTACTTC. This sequence encodes CASSFLGGEETQYF.